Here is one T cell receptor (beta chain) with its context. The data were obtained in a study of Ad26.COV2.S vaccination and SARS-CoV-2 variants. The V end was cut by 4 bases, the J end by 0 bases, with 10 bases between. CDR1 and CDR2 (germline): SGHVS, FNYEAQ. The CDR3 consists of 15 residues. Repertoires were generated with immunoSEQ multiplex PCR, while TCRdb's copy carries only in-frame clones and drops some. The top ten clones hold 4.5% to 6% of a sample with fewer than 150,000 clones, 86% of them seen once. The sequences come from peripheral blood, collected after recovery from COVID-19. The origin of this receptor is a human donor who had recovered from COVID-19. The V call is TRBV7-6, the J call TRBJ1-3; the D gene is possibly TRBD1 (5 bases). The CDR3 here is CASSSLTASGNTIYF. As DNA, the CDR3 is TGTGCCAGCAGCTCCTTGACAGCCTCTGGAAACACCATATATTTT.